These T cell receptor beta chains were read from a single sample in a study of blood T cell repertoires in COVID-19. Some clones are missing from TCRdb's copy, which holds only in-frame ones; the method was immunoSEQ multiplex PCR. The profile shows 5,500 to 6,000 clones, roughly 90% of them singletons. The sequencing input was peripheral blood. These receptors were taken from a human donor in a cohort sampled during active COVID-19. The CDR3 runs from the conserved cysteine through the conserved F or W. D genes are given only for firm matches. Only part of the rows carry a size: once, few, many, or a class if the clone is expanded.

D gene,V gene,J gene,clone size,CDR3 DNA,CDR3 protein
TRBD1,TRBV30,TRBJ2-7,-,TGTGCCTGTCCGGGACAGGGCTACGAGCAGTACTTC,CACPGQGYEQYF
TRBD2,TRBV27,TRBJ2-1,-,TGTGCCAGCAGTGGGACTAAGAGGTCCTACAATGAGCAGTTCTTC,CASSGTKRSYNEQFF
-,TRBV5-4,TRBJ1-2,-,TGTGCCAGCAGCTTGGCCAGGGACTATGGCTACACCTTC,CASSLARDYGYTF
TRBD1,TRBV29-1,TRBJ2-7,-,TGCAGCGTTGACACCGGGACAGGCTCTTCCTACGAGCAGTACTTC,CSVDTGTGSSYEQYF
-,TRBV5-6,TRBJ2-5,-,TGTGCCAGCAGCCGAGAAGAGACCCAGTACTTC,CASSREETQYF
TRBD1,TRBV3-1/TRBV3-2,TRBJ2-2,-,TGTGCCAGCAGAGGACAGGGGTCGACCGGGGCCGGGGAGCTGTTTTTT,CASRGQGSTGAGELFF
-,TRBV12-3/TRBV12-4,TRBJ2-3,-,TGTGCCAGCAGTCCCCCCCCGGGAGATACGCAGTATTTT,CASSPPPGDTQYF
-,TRBV6-5,TRBJ2-7,-,TGTGCCAGCACCTTGGGAGGGGGGACGGGCGAGCAGTACTTC,CASTLGGGTGEQYF
-,TRBV27,TRBJ2-6,-,TGTGCCAGCAGTTTCAGGGATGGGGCCAACGTCCTGACTTTC,CASSFRDGANVLTF
-,TRBV30,TRBJ2-7,-,TGTGCCTGGTCCCGGGGAGGGGGATCCTACGAGCAGTACTTC,CAWSRGGGSYEQYF
-,TRBV9,TRBJ2-7,-,TGTGCCAGCAGCGTAGACAGGACCAGCTACGAGCAGTACTTC,CASSVDRTSYEQYF
-,TRBV13,TRBJ1-2,-,TGTGCCAGCAGCTCGAGGCTGACAGTTAGATCGGATGGCTACACCTTC,CASSSRLTVRSDGYTF
-,TRBV10-1,TRBJ2-7,once,TGCGCCAGCGGGCCAACAGGGTCCGAGCAGTACTTC,CASGPTGSEQYF
-,TRBV5-6,TRBJ1-3,-,TGTGCCAGCAGCTTCGGGGGGCGGGACACCATATATTTT,CASSFGGRDTIYF
-,TRBV11-1,TRBJ2-5,-,TGTGCCAGCAGGGCGGGACTCTCCTGGGAGACCCAGTACTTC,CASRAGLSWETQYF
TRBD2,TRBV6-5,TRBJ2-3,-,TGTGCCAGCAGCTCTAGCGGGGCCGCAGATACGCAGTATTTT,CASSSSGAADTQYF
TRBD2,TRBV19,TRBJ2-3,-,TGTGCCAGTAGGACGAGCGGGGGTAACACAGATACGCAGTATTTT,CASRTSGGNTDTQYF
-,TRBV19,TRBJ2-2,-,TGTGCCAGTCAAGGGGGCGGGGGGCCGTCGAACACCGGGGAGCTGTTTTTT,CASQGGGGPSNTGELFF